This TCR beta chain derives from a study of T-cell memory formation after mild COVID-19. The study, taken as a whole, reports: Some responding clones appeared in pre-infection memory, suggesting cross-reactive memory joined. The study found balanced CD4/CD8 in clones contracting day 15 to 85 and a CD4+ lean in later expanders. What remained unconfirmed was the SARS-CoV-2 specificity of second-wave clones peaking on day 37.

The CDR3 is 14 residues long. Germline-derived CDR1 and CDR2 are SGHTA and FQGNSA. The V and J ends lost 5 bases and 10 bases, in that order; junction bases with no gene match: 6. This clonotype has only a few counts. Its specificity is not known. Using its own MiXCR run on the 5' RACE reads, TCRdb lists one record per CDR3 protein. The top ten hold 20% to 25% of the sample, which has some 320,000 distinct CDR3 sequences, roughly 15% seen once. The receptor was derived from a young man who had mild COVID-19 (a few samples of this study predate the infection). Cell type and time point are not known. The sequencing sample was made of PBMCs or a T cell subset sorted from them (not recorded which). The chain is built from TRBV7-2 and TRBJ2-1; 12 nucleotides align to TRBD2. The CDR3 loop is CASSPKGLAGEQFF. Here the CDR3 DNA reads TGTGCCAGCAGCCCGAAAGGACTAGCGGGGGAGCAGTTCTTC.